The rows below give T cell receptor beta chains drawn from one sample of a study of radiation and T cells in renal cell carcinoma. Measured with immunoSEQ multiplex PCR; TCRdb has only the in-frame clones, and not every one. This table holds approximately 150,000 clones, 80% to 90% found once. Sample: blood, taken from a patient whose treatment included radiotherapy and nephrectomy. Every receptor here comes from a woman between 45 and 65 years old with renal cell carcinoma. CDR3s include the opening cysteine and the closing phenylalanine or tryptophan. Each record gives: CDR3 DNA, CDR3 protein, V gene, clone size, D gene, J gene. The D gene is left open where the match is weak. The size of a clone is reported for some rows only, either as once, few or many, or as a class for expanded clones.

cdr3_nt: TGTGCCAGCTCGGAAGTCGGGTTTGGGGACACTGAAGCTTTCTTT
cdr3_aa: CASSEVGFGDTEAFF
v_call: TRBV18
clone_size: -
d_call: -
j_call: TRBJ1-1

cdr3_nt: TGCGCCAGCAGTTACCAGTCTGCCTGGCGGGAGCAGTACTTC
cdr3_aa: CASSYQSAWREQYF
v_call: TRBV6-6
clone_size: -
d_call: -
j_call: TRBJ2-7

cdr3_nt: TGTGCCGGATCTACAGGGGGCAGGGAGACCCAGTACTTC
cdr3_aa: CAGSTGGRETQYF
v_call: TRBV7-2
clone_size: few
d_call: TRBD1
j_call: TRBJ2-5

cdr3_nt: TGTGCCAGCAGCTCACTCCGGGTAGCTTTCTTT
cdr3_aa: CASSSLRVAFF
v_call: TRBV7-9
clone_size: -
d_call: -
j_call: TRBJ1-1

cdr3_nt: TGTGCCAGCAGCCAAGGGGCACTATTGGGCGACGAGCAGTACTTC
cdr3_aa: CASSQGALLGDEQYF
v_call: TRBV4-2
clone_size: -
d_call: -
j_call: TRBJ2-7

cdr3_nt: TGTGCCAGTAGTACCCGCCCCCGCGGGGGGATCCAAGGGACCCAGTACTTC
cdr3_aa: CASSTRPRGGIQGTQYF
v_call: TRBV19
clone_size: -
d_call: TRBD2
j_call: TRBJ2-5

cdr3_nt: TGTGCCAGCAGTGAACTGGGACTAGCGGGTAACAATGAGCAGTTCTTC
cdr3_aa: CASSELGLAGNNEQFF
v_call: TRBV25-1
clone_size: -
d_call: TRBD2
j_call: TRBJ2-1

cdr3_nt: TGTGCCAGAAGTACAGGGGGCATCGGCTACACCTTC
cdr3_aa: CARSTGGIGYTF
v_call: TRBV5-3
clone_size: once
d_call: TRBD1
j_call: TRBJ1-2

cdr3_nt: TGTGCCGCCCACAGGACAGGGGGCTACGAGCAGTACTTC
cdr3_aa: CAAHRTGGYEQYF
v_call: TRBV6-1
clone_size: few
d_call: TRBD1
j_call: TRBJ2-7

cdr3_nt: TGCGCCAGCAGCCCCGACGGGACAGGGGTGATCCTCCACTTT
cdr3_aa: CASSPDGTGVILHF
v_call: TRBV5-1
clone_size: -
d_call: TRBD1
j_call: TRBJ1-6

cdr3_nt: TGCGCCAGCAGCCCGTCCCCGGGGACCAATTACAATGAGCAGTTCTTC
cdr3_aa: CASSPSPGTNYNEQFF
v_call: TRBV4-3
clone_size: -
d_call: -
j_call: TRBJ2-1

cdr3_nt: TGTGCCAGTAGTATTAAAAGCGGGACCGGTGGCTACACCTTC
cdr3_aa: CASSIKSGTGGYTF
v_call: TRBV19
clone_size: -
d_call: -
j_call: TRBJ1-2

cdr3_nt: TGTGCCAGCAGCTTGCGCCAGCTAAACTATGGCTACACCTTC
cdr3_aa: CASSLRQLNYGYTF
v_call: TRBV5-6
clone_size: -
d_call: -
j_call: TRBJ1-2

cdr3_nt: TGTGCCAGCAGTTTATCGGGGACAACAGCTACCATTCAGTACTTC
cdr3_aa: CASSLSGTTATIQYF
v_call: TRBV27
clone_size: -
d_call: -
j_call: TRBJ2-4

cdr3_nt: TGTGCCAGCAGGCCTACAGGGTCGAGAAAGGGCTACACCTTC
cdr3_aa: CASRPTGSRKGYTF
v_call: TRBV28
clone_size: -
d_call: -
j_call: TRBJ1-2

cdr3_nt: TGTGCCATCAGAGCAGGGGGCAGATTCGATGGCTACACCTTC
cdr3_aa: CAIRAGGRFDGYTF
v_call: TRBV10-3
clone_size: -
d_call: TRBD1
j_call: TRBJ1-2

cdr3_nt: TGTGCCAGCAGCTTGTCCCTAGGTCAAGAGACCCAGTACTTC
cdr3_aa: CASSLSLGQETQYF
v_call: TRBV7-9
clone_size: -
d_call: -
j_call: TRBJ2-5

cdr3_nt: TGTGCCAGTAACCGACAGGTCCTGAACTATGGCTACACCTTC
cdr3_aa: CASNRQVLNYGYTF
v_call: TRBV28
clone_size: -
d_call: -
j_call: TRBJ1-2

cdr3_nt: TGTGCCAGCAGCCAGAGTGGAGGGAGGGGCGAAAAACTGTTTTTT
cdr3_aa: CASSQSGGRGEKLFF
v_call: TRBV9
clone_size: -
d_call: -
j_call: TRBJ1-4

cdr3_nt: TGTGCCAGCAGCTCCCGGACAGGACGGGGTATTAATGAGCAGTTCTTC
cdr3_aa: CASSSRTGRGINEQFF
v_call: TRBV11-3
clone_size: -
d_call: TRBD1
j_call: TRBJ2-1

cdr3_nt: TGTGCCAGCAGTTACTCGACGGAGGGTAGTGAGCAGTTCTTC
cdr3_aa: CASSYSTEGSEQFF
v_call: TRBV6-5
clone_size: -
d_call: -
j_call: TRBJ2-1

cdr3_nt: TGTGCCAGCAGCGAGGAGACAGGGGGTAACTATGGCTACACCTTC
cdr3_aa: CASSEETGGNYGYTF
v_call: TRBV9
clone_size: -
d_call: TRBD1
j_call: TRBJ1-2

cdr3_nt: TGTGCCAGCAGCTTGGTGGCCACTGAAGCTTTCTTT
cdr3_aa: CASSLVATEAFF
v_call: TRBV5-4
clone_size: -
d_call: -
j_call: TRBJ1-1

cdr3_nt: TGCGCCAGCAGCTTATCCCCAAATCAGCCCCAGCATTTT
cdr3_aa: CASSLSPNQPQHF
v_call: TRBV5-1
clone_size: few
d_call: -
j_call: TRBJ1-5

cdr3_nt: TGCGCCAGCAGTGAAGGGACAGGGGACTACAATGAGCAGTTCTTC
cdr3_aa: CASSEGTGDYNEQFF
v_call: TRBV10-1
clone_size: -
d_call: TRBD1
j_call: TRBJ2-1

cdr3_nt: TGTGCCAGCAGCTTAGGACCTGCGGGCGAGCAGTACTTC
cdr3_aa: CASSLGPAGEQYF
v_call: TRBV7-8
clone_size: few
d_call: -
j_call: TRBJ2-7

cdr3_nt: TGTGCCAGCAGAACCCCTGGACCCTTCCTAGCAAATACGCAGTATTTT
cdr3_aa: CASRTPGPFLANTQYF
v_call: TRBV6-6
clone_size: -
d_call: -
j_call: TRBJ2-3

cdr3_nt: TGTGCCAGCAGCCAACGGGTAGCAACGGATACGCAGTATTTT
cdr3_aa: CASSQRVATDTQYF
v_call: TRBV5-6
clone_size: once
d_call: -
j_call: TRBJ2-3

cdr3_nt: TGCAGTGCTAGTAGAACTGAAGCTTTCTTT
cdr3_aa: CSASRTEAFF
v_call: TRBV20-1
clone_size: -
d_call: -
j_call: TRBJ1-1

cdr3_nt: TGCGCCAGCAGCTTGCTTGACAGCAGCTCCTACGAGCAGTACTTC
cdr3_aa: CASSLLDSSSYEQYF
v_call: TRBV5-1
clone_size: -
d_call: -
j_call: TRBJ2-7

cdr3_nt: TGTGCCAGTAGTATAGTTCCAGCGGGAGGCGGAGCAGATACGCAGTATTTT
cdr3_aa: CASSIVPAGGGADTQYF
v_call: TRBV19
clone_size: -
d_call: TRBD2
j_call: TRBJ2-3

cdr3_nt: TGTGCCAGCTCACCACGCGCGGACTTCTCCTTCAACACTGAAGCTTTCTTT
cdr3_aa: CASSPRADFSFNTEAFF
v_call: TRBV18
clone_size: once
d_call: -
j_call: TRBJ1-1

cdr3_nt: TGTGCCAGCAGGCGGGACCCGCCGGGCGCCCAGTACTTC
cdr3_aa: CASRRDPPGAQYF
v_call: TRBV6-6
clone_size: -
d_call: -
j_call: TRBJ2-5

cdr3_nt: TGTGCCAGTAGTAGCGACAGGGACGATGAAGCTTTCTTT
cdr3_aa: CASSSDRDDEAFF
v_call: TRBV19
clone_size: -
d_call: TRBD1
j_call: TRBJ1-1

cdr3_nt: TGCAGCGTTGAAGGGGGGCGGGGTAATGAAAAACTGTTTTTT
cdr3_aa: CSVEGGRGNEKLFF
v_call: TRBV29-1
clone_size: -
d_call: -
j_call: TRBJ1-4

cdr3_nt: TGTGCCAGCAGCCGGGAACAGGGGAACTATGGCTACACCTTC
cdr3_aa: CASSREQGNYGYTF
v_call: TRBV4-2
clone_size: -
d_call: TRBD1
j_call: TRBJ1-2

cdr3_nt: TGTGCCAGCAGTTCCGACACGTTACAAGCTTTCTTT
cdr3_aa: CASSSDTLQAFF
v_call: TRBV6-6
clone_size: -
d_call: -
j_call: TRBJ1-1

cdr3_nt: TGTGCCAGCAGCGAAGTGACAGGGGACACTGAAGCTTTCTTT
cdr3_aa: CASSEVTGDTEAFF
v_call: TRBV25-1
clone_size: few
d_call: TRBD1
j_call: TRBJ1-1

cdr3_nt: TGTGCCAGCAGCCGTACTAGCGGGAGTTTTATAGGCGATGAGCAGTTCTTC
cdr3_aa: CASSRTSGSFIGDEQFF
v_call: TRBV7-9
clone_size: -
d_call: TRBD2
j_call: TRBJ2-1

cdr3_nt: TGTGCCTGGAGGGGCAAAGGAAGAGAGACCCAGTACTTC
cdr3_aa: CAWRGKGRETQYF
v_call: TRBV30
clone_size: -
d_call: -
j_call: TRBJ2-5

cdr3_nt: TGTGCCAGCAGTGAAGCGCGTGCAGAAGAGACCCAGTACTTC
cdr3_aa: CASSEARAEETQYF
v_call: TRBV2
clone_size: -
d_call: -
j_call: TRBJ2-5

cdr3_nt: TGTGCCAGCAGCAACAGGGACTATGGCTACACCTTC
cdr3_aa: CASSNRDYGYTF
v_call: TRBV13
clone_size: -
d_call: -
j_call: TRBJ1-2

cdr3_nt: TGTGCCAGCAGCTTAGGGCAGGAATACGAGCAGTACTTC
cdr3_aa: CASSLGQEYEQYF
v_call: TRBV7-2
clone_size: -
d_call: -
j_call: TRBJ2-7

cdr3_nt: TGTGCCAGCAGTATGACAGGGGCTTCCACTGAGGCTTTCTTT
cdr3_aa: CASSMTGASTEAFF
v_call: TRBV7-2
clone_size: -
d_call: TRBD1
j_call: TRBJ1-1

cdr3_nt: TGCGCCACCAAGCGGTCCGAGGGGCCATACGAGCAGTACTTC
cdr3_aa: CATKRSEGPYEQYF
v_call: TRBV10-2
clone_size: -
d_call: -
j_call: TRBJ2-7

cdr3_nt: TGTGCCAGCAGCTTAACACCAGTGTATGGCTACACCTTC
cdr3_aa: CASSLTPVYGYTF
v_call: TRBV11-2
clone_size: -
d_call: -
j_call: TRBJ1-2

cdr3_nt: TGTGCCAGTAGTGCGCTTGATTGGGAGCGCCTCGACAATGAGCAGTTCTTC
cdr3_aa: CASSALDWERLDNEQFF
v_call: TRBV19
clone_size: -
d_call: -
j_call: TRBJ2-1

cdr3_nt: TGTGCCAGCAGCTCGCCTAGCGGAGTCACCGGGGAGCTGTTTTTT
cdr3_aa: CASSSPSGVTGELFF
v_call: TRBV7-9
clone_size: -
d_call: TRBD2
j_call: TRBJ2-2

cdr3_nt: TGTGCCAGTACCCTAGCGGGAGCGGGCAACGGGGAGCTGTTTTTT
cdr3_aa: CASTLAGAGNGELFF
v_call: TRBV19
clone_size: -
d_call: TRBD2
j_call: TRBJ2-2

cdr3_nt: TGTGCCAGTAGTATCGGACCCCGCGACGGCTACACCTTC
cdr3_aa: CASSIGPRDGYTF
v_call: TRBV19
clone_size: -
d_call: -
j_call: TRBJ1-2

cdr3_nt: TGTGCCAGCAGCTTAGTGAGGGTGGCCCGTACCAATGAGCAGTTCTTC
cdr3_aa: CASSLVRVARTNEQFF
v_call: TRBV7-9
clone_size: -
d_call: -
j_call: TRBJ2-1

cdr3_nt: TGTGCCAGCAGTCGGGACAGGGCCTCGCGCGAGCAGTACTTC
cdr3_aa: CASSRDRASREQYF
v_call: TRBV6-5
clone_size: once
d_call: TRBD1
j_call: TRBJ2-7

cdr3_nt: TGTGCCAGCAGCTTAGCGGGGGTCACAGATACGCAGTATTTT
cdr3_aa: CASSLAGVTDTQYF
v_call: TRBV7-9
clone_size: -
d_call: -
j_call: TRBJ2-3

cdr3_nt: TGTGCCAGCAGTCGCGGTTTTCGGAACGAGCAGTACTTC
cdr3_aa: CASSRGFRNEQYF
v_call: TRBV28
clone_size: -
d_call: -
j_call: TRBJ2-7